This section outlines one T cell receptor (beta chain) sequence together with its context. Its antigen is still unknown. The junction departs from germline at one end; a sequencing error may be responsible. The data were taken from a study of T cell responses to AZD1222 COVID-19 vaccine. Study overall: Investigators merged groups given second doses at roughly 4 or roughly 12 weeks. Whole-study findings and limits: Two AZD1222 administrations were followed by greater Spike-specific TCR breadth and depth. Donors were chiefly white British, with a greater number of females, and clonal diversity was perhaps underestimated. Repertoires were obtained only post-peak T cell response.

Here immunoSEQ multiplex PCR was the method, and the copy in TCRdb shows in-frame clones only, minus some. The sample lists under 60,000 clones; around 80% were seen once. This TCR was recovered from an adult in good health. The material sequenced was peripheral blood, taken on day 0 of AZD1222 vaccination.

For the CDR3, the DNA is TGTGCCAGCAGTTTAAAAGTAGCGGCCTCCCACAATGAGCAGTTCTTC. Its translation is CASSLKVAASHNEQFF. The chain couples TRBV28 to TRBJ2-1; TRBD2 might be the D (6 bases). This CDR3 is 16 amino acids long. The germline CDR1 and CDR2 sequences are MDHEN and SYDVKM.